What follows describes a single T cell receptor (beta chain). Its antigen is unidentified. The germline CDR1 and CDR2 sequences are SGHNT and YYREEE (reference sequence). The CDR3 loop spans 13 amino acids. The V gene lost 4 bases and the J gene lost 4 bases, with 11 bases spanning the gap. Data came from immunoSEQ multiplex PCR; TCRdb stores just in-frame clones and leaves some out. The repertoire holds more than 1.2 million clones, 97% to 99% seen once, with around 0.38% in the top ten. The sample comes from a study of shared clonotypes between healthy human individuals. For the study at large: Three plates each covered CD4 naive and memory; CD8 naive two, CD8 memory one. Study-level findings and limits: Clonotypes that were shared across a few donors made up about 5.1% of naive CD4 clonotypes.

The origin of this receptor is a man aged 25-45 years in good health. Material for sequencing was naive CD4+ T cells sorted from blood. Subset of the sample: CD45RA+ positively selected. V gene TRBV5-4 combines with J gene TRBJ2-5, with D hard to call. CDR3 bases: TGTGCCAGCAGCCAGGCCCAACCAGAGACCCAGTACTTC. Its protein product is CASSQAQPETQYF. The variable domain in full, completed from reference TRBV5-4 and TRBJ2-5, reads ETGVTQSPTHLIKTRGQQVTLRCSSQSGHNTVSWYQQALGQGPQFIFQYYREEENGRGNFPPRFSGLQFPNYSSELNVNALELDDSALYLCASSQAQPETQYFGPGTRLLVL.